The text below deals with one TCR beta chain. Profiling relied on immunoSEQ multiplex PCR, and the TCRdb table lists in-frame clones only, not all of them. The data show around 94,000 clones, 86% seen once. The data stem from a study of control samples from healthy donors and cancer patients. CDR1 and CDR2 (germline): SGHRS, YFSETQ. V shed 5 bases and J shed 1 base, with 7 bases lying between them. CDR3 length equals 13 residues. The clonotype comes from a woman aged 50 to 60 in good health. Sequencing used blood. The chain combines TRBV5-1 with TRBJ2-1; D remains ambiguous. CDR3 nucleotide sequence: TGCGCCAGCAGTCCTGAATCCTACAATGAGCAGTTCTTC. This encodes CASSPESYNEQFF.